The 32 T cell receptor beta chains presented below share a single source sample, sequenced in a study of T cell repertoires in cytomegalovirus infection. TCRdb ran MiXCR on the reads and lists one entry per CDR3 protein. Seen here are 800,000 to 950,000 distinct CDR3 sequences, over 25% observed once, and the top ten hold 9.5% to 15%. These receptors lack a known antigen. This specimen was cultured CD8+ T cells from PBMCs, taken from culture after CMV antigen stimulation. These receptor sequences come from a human donor in good health (CMV status not recorded). Some clones in this sample may be carry-over from other donors' samples.

This clonotype was counted between two and nine times. The V gene is TRBV28, the J gene TRBJ2-3; TRBD1 or TRBD2 may be the D gene (6 bases each). CDR3 length: 17 amino acids. The germline V gene encodes CDR1 MDHEN and CDR2 SYDVKM. V was trimmed by 5 bases and J by 6 bases, leaving 24 bases between them. CDR3 sequence reads: CASSNNPGGWGLDTQYF. The DNA for the CDR3 is TGTGCCAGCAGTAACAACCCCGGGGGCTGGGGGTTGGATACGCAGTATTTT. Full variable domain (missing parts from reference TRBV28 and TRBJ2-3): DVKVTQSSRYLVKRTGEKVFLECVQDMDHENMFWYRQDPGLGLRLIYFSYDVKMKEKGDIPEGYSVSREKKERFSLILESASTNQTSMYLCASSNNPGGWGLDTQYFGPGTRLTVL.

This clonotype has a handful of counts. The rearrangement joins TRBV7-3 to TRBJ1-1; TRBD1 matches 7 bases. CDR1 is SGHTA and CDR2 is FQGTGA in the germline V gene. CDR3 length: 13 residues. J was trimmed by 7 bases and V by 4 bases; bases with no gene match: 6. As DNA, the CDR3 is TGTGCCAGCAGCTCGACAGGGTTTGATGAAGCTTTCTTT. Translation: CASSSTGFDEAFF.

The V call is TRBV27, the J call TRBJ1-1; D remains ambiguous. The length of the CDR3 is 14 residues. Germline CDR1 and CDR2: MNHEY and SMNVEV (reference sequence). V lost 5 bases and J 2 bases, leaving 12 bases between the germline ends. The chain's CDR3 is CASSPLGINTEAFF. In DNA form, the CDR3 reads TGTGCCAGCAGTCCTCTAGGGATAAACACTGAAGCTTTCTTT.

A few counts support this clonotype. The chain joins TRBV4-1 to TRBJ2-3, with TRBD2 matching 10 bases. V gave up 1 base and J gave up 4 bases; unmatched junction bases: 11. From germline, CDR1 is MGHRA and CDR2 YSYEKL. The CDR3 spans 18 residues. CDR3 residues: CASSQGYPSGGEADTQYF. CDR3 nucleotide sequence: TGCGCCAGCAGCCAAGGTTACCCTAGCGGGGGCGAGGCAGATACGCAGTATTTT.

The chain has TRBV14 and TRBJ2-5; the D gene is possibly TRBD2 (6 bases). CDR3 size: 14 residues. In germline, CDR1 is SGHDN, CDR2 FVKESK. Trimming shortened V by 0 bases and J by 9 bases, and 14 bases separated the two germline ends. The CDR3 DNA sequence: TGTGCCAGCAGCCAAGATCGGGAGTTGGGGGCCCAGTACTTC. Protein sequence: CASSQDRELGAQYF.

The V gene is TRBV2, the J gene TRBJ2-7; D is ambiguous. The CDR3 is made up of 18 amino acids. CDR1 SNHLY and CDR2 FYNNEI come from the germline V gene. The V end lost 6 bases, the J end lost 0 bases, and 24 bases lay between the germline ends. CDR3 bases: TGTGCCAGCAGCGCATCGTCCCTAGGACCACTAAGCTCCTACGAGCAGTACGTC. It translates to CASSASSLGPLSSYEQYV.

This clonotype was observed a few times. The chain recombines TRBV5-4 with TRBJ2-7; tentatively, D is TRBD2 (6 bases). Looked up from germline, CDR1 is SGHNT and CDR2 is YYREEE (reference sequence). This CDR3 is built from 13 residues. V shed 9 bases and J shed 1 base, with 14 bases lying between them. CDR3 sequence reads: CATREAGSYEQYF. In DNA form, the CDR3 reads TGTGCCACCCGAGAGGCGGGGTCCTACGAGCAGTACTTC.

J is TRBJ1-1 and V is TRBV4-1; the D is unclear. Trimming removed 4 bases from V and 0 bases from J, with 12 bases in between. The germline V gene encodes CDR1 MGHRA and CDR2 YSYEKL. The CDR3 sequence is 15 residues long. DNA for the CDR3: TGCGCCAGCAGCCCCCATGGAGGGATGAACACTGAAGCTTTCTTT. Translation: CASSPHGGMNTEAFF.

This clonotype was counted at least ten times. The V gene is TRBV7-8, the J gene TRBJ2-1; a weak D match, TRBD2 (6 bases). Germline V gene lookup returns CDR1 SGHVS and CDR2 FQNEAQ. The CDR3 consists of 15 residues. Trimming cost V 4 bases and J 4 bases, with 14 bases left between them. The CDR3 DNA sequence: TGTGCCAGCAGCTCCGTGCGGGGCGCTTACAATGAGCAGTTCTTC. Protein: CASSSVRGAYNEQFF.

The chain combines TRBV7-3 with TRBJ1-1, with TRBD1 matching over 7 bases. Germline V gives CDR1 SGHTA, CDR2 FQGTGA. J lost 1 base, V lost 5 bases, and 7 bases had no gene match. The CDR3 consists of 15 residues. CDR3 nucleotide sequence: TGTGCCAGCAGCCCAACGGGACAGAAGAACACTGAAGCTTTCTTT. This codes for CASSPTGQKNTEAFF.

This clonotype has only one observation. The rearrangement joins TRBV3-1 to TRBJ1-1; D remains unclear. The CDR3 spans 15 residues. Germline V gene data show CDR1 as LGHDT and CDR2 as YNNKEL (reference sequence). V was shortened by 4 bases and J by 4 bases, with 16 bases between the two germline ends. As DNA, the CDR3 is TGTGCCAGCAGCCCTCGCCCGCCCTTAGGCACTGAAGCTTTCTTT. Translating it yields CASSPRPPLGTEAFF.

This clonotype was picked up a small number of times. The chain couples TRBV6-1 to TRBJ2-5; 8 bases are a match to TRBD1. This CDR3 is built from 22 residues. V was pared by 1 base and J by 1 base, with 23 bases of the junction left unmatched. Germline assignment: CDR1 MNHNS and CDR2 SASEGT. CDR3 DNA: TGTGCCAGCAGTGAAGAATTAGGTTGGACAGGGTGGAGTGTCGGCCCCCAAGAGACCCAGTACTTC. Its translation is CASSEELGWTGWSVGPQETQYF.

V is TRBV20-1 and J is TRBJ2-7; the D call may be TRBD1 or TRBD2 (5 bases each). The CDR3 loop spans 13 amino acids. Germline V gene sequence: CDR1 DFQATT, CDR2 SNEGSKA (reference sequence). CDR3 sequence (DNA): TGCAGCACGTCGGGACGGCTCTCCTACGAGCAGTACTTC. Protein: CSTSGRLSYEQYF.

This rearrangement joins TRBV2 to TRBJ2-1, with D perhaps matching TRBD1 (5 bases). Trimming stripped 8 bases from V and 4 bases from J, with 15 bases between. CDR3 length: 14 amino acids. Germline CDR1 and CDR2: SNHLY and FYNNEI. In nucleotides, the CDR3 is TGTGCCAGCCCAAGGGGTACGGTGTACAATGAGCAGTTCTTC. Translating it yields CASPRGTVYNEQFF.

The V and J genes are TRBV2 and TRBJ1-2; no definite D call. With 3 bases removed from V and 4 bases from J, the gap between germline ends came to 15 bases. Germline V gene data show CDR1 as SNHLY and CDR2 as FYNNEI. CDR3 length: 15 amino acids. The CDR3 region is CASSDAADGAYGYTF. Written as DNA, the CDR3 is TGTGCCAGCAGTGATGCTGCTGACGGAGCCTATGGCTACACCTTC.

The chain couples TRBV19 to TRBJ2-1; tentative D call: TRBD1 (5 bases). V lost 5 bases, J lost 9 bases, and 26 bases lay in between. The CDR3 spans 17 residues. In germline, CDR1 is LNHDA, CDR2 SQIVND (reference sequence). The CDR3 loop reads CASSPHSGASVSGEQFF. CDR3 bases: TGTGCCAGTAGTCCTCACAGTGGGGCATCGGTAAGTGGTGAGCAGTTCTTC. The entire variable domain, with the rest obtained from reference TRBV19 and TRBJ2-1, is as follows: DGGITQSPKYLFRKEGQNVTLSCEQNLNHDAMYWYRQDPGQGLRLIYYSQIVNDFQKGDIAEGYSVSREKKESFPLTVTSAQKNPTAFYLCASSPHSGASVSGEQFFGPGTRLTVL.

In its sample, this clonotype was seen many times. The chain joins TRBV7-8 to TRBJ2-3, with D hard to call. V dropped 0 bases and J dropped 2 bases, with 6 bases sitting between them. The CDR3 extends over 14 amino acids. In germline, CDR1 is SGHVS, CDR2 FQNEAQ. Written as DNA, the CDR3 is TGTGCCAGCAGCTTAGCGCCCGTCACAGATACGCAGTATTTT. Translation gives CASSLAPVTDTQYF. Filled out from reference TRBV7-8 and TRBJ2-3, the complete variable domain reads GAGVSQSPRYKVAKRGQDVALRCDPISGHVSLFWYQQALGQGPEFLTYFQNEAQLDKSGLPSDRFFAERPEGSVSTLKIQRTQQEDSAVYLCASSLAPVTDTQYFGPGTRLTVL.

The J gene is TRBJ2-1, the V gene TRBV19; D not certain. V was trimmed by 6 bases and J by 10 bases, leaving 13 bases between them. CDR1 and CDR2 from the germline V gene are LNHDA and SQIVND (reference sequence). This CDR3 region has 12 residues. CDR3 amino acids: CASSLLAGEQFF. For the CDR3, the DNA is TGTGCCAGTAGCCTGCTGGCCGGGGAGCAGTTCTTC. Full variable domain (remainder filled in from reference TRBV19 and TRBJ2-1): DGGITQSPKYLFRKEGQNVTLSCEQNLNHDAMYWYRQDPGQGLRLIYYSQIVNDFQKGDIAEGYSVSREKKESFPLTVTSAQKNPTAFYLCASSLLAGEQFFGPGTRLTVL.

The gene calls are TRBV27 and TRBJ2-7; D could derive from TRBD1 or TRBD2 (5 bases each). CDR3 length: 15 residues. Deletions cut 3 bases from V and 0 bases from J, with 12 bases between. Per the germline V gene, CDR1 is MNHEY and CDR2 is SMNVEV (reference sequence). The CDR3 nucleotides are TGTGCCAGCAGTTTGAGGGGTGTTTACTCCTACGAGCAGTACTTC. Its protein is CASSLRGVYSYEQYF.

This sequence joins TRBV14 and TRBJ2-7, with D hard to call. The ends were cut back, 0 bases at V and 2 bases at J, with 11 bases in the middle. This CDR3 comprises 15 residues. CDR1 SGHDN and CDR2 FVKESK come from the germline V gene. Here the CDR3 DNA reads TGTGCCAGCAGCCAAGAATGTTCCAGACCCTACGAGCAGTACGTC. It codes for CASSQECSRPYEQYV.

V is TRBV13 and J is TRBJ1-3, with 11 bases lining up with TRBD1. Germline lookup yields CDR1 PRHDT and CDR2 FYEKMQ (reference sequence). J lost 2 bases, V lost 5 bases, and 14 bases had no gene match. CDR3 length: 19 residues. This CDR3 reads CASSQPGQGVFGTGNTIYF. CDR3 in DNA: TGTGCCAGCAGCCAGCCGGGACAGGGGGTTTTCGGTACTGGAAACACCATATATTTT. The variable domain in full, with the rest retrieved from reference TRBV13 and TRBJ1-3, is AAGVIQSPRHLIKEKRETATLKCYPIPRHDTVYWYQQGPGQDPQFLISFYEKMQSDKGSIPDRFSAQQFSDYHSELNMSSLELGDSALYFCASSQPGQGVFGTGNTIYFGEGSWLTVV.

This clonotype has only a few counts. This chain connects TRBV7-9 to TRBJ2-3; the match to TRBD2 covers 7 bases. V shed 1 base, J shed 0 bases, and the junction held 4 bases outside the gene matches. The CDR3 length is 16 residues. Germline loops: CDR1 SEHNR, CDR2 FQNEAQ (reference sequence). CDR3 bases: TGTGCCAGCAGCTTAGTGCGGGGGACCAGCACAGATACGCAGTATTTT. Encoded protein: CASSLVRGTSTDTQYF.

This sequence joins TRBV7-4 and TRBJ2-3; D is undetermined. Trimming stripped 4 bases from V and 10 bases from J, with 15 bases between. Germline-derived CDR1 and CDR2 are SGHVT and SQSDAQ. This CDR3 spans 13 amino acids. Here the CDR3 DNA reads TGTGCCAGCAGCTGCCCAGGCTGTCTAGCGCAGTATTTT. Its protein product is CASSCPGCLAQYF.

This chain connects TRBV2 to TRBJ2-7; D is ambiguous. Trimming pared 4 bases from V and 1 base from J, leaving 14 bases between. This CDR3 region has 15 residues. Germline CDR1 SNHLY, CDR2 FYNNEI. The CDR3 protein is CASSVRESPSYEQYF. CDR3 bases: TGTGCCAGCAGTGTAAGGGAATCCCCGTCCTACGAGCAGTACTTC.

CDR3 sequence reads: CSPRGLAGGRNNEQFF. Written as DNA, the CDR3 is TGCAGTCCGAGGGGCCTGGCGGGGGGGCGGAACAATGAGCAGTTCTTC. The V and J genes are TRBV20-1 and TRBJ2-1; 9 bases map to TRBD2. The CDR3 is 16 amino acids. With V trimmed by 8 bases and J by 5 bases, 16 bases remained unmatched. Per germline, CDR1 DFQATT and CDR2 SNEGSKA (reference sequence).

The chain links TRBV6-5 to TRBJ2-3, with 12 positions matching TRBD2. After removal of 1 base from V and 3 bases from J, the junction contained 8 bases not matched to a gene. The germline V gene has CDR1 MNHEY and CDR2 SVGAGI. The CDR3 length is 18 residues. CDR3 in amino acids: CASSYWGLAGLSTDTQYF. DNA for the CDR3: TGTGCCAGCAGTTACTGGGGACTAGCGGGTCTCAGTACAGATACGCAGTATTTT.

A note on this clonotype: One junction end disagrees with the germline gene, perhaps due to a read error. The chain links TRBV7-9 to TRBJ1-6; TRBD1 agrees at 7 bases. Germline-derived CDR1 and CDR2 are SEHNR and FQNEAQ (reference sequence). CDR3 length: 16 residues. In nucleotides, the CDR3 is TGTACCAGCAGCCACACGCCACAGGGGCCACCTGTACCCCTCCACTTT. Its protein product is CTSSHTPQGPPVPLHF.

This clonotype has more than one count but fewer than ten. The rearrangement links TRBV6-2 or TRBV6-3 to TRBJ2-7; 8 positions match TRBD1. The CDR3 consists of 13 residues. V was pared by 5 bases and J by 5 bases, with 5 bases of the junction left unmatched. Per germline, CDR1 MNHEY and CDR2 SVGEGT. CDR3 sequence: CASSTDRANEQYV. The CDR3 coding sequence is TGTGCCAGCAGTACGGACAGGGCGAACGAGCAGTACGTC.

The chain couples TRBV7-9 to TRBJ2-5, with D perhaps TRBD1 or TRBD2 (5 bases each). The germline gives CDR1 SEHNR, CDR2 FQNEAQ (reference sequence). This CDR3 has 14 amino acids. V was clipped by 5 bases and J by 1 base, with 11 bases between them. The CDR3 loop is CASSIPGTQETQYF. The CDR3 nucleotides read TGTGCCAGCAGCATACCCGGGACCCAAGAGACCCAGTACTTC.

The gene calls are TRBV4-3 and TRBJ1-6; 9 bases align to TRBD1. The CDR3 is 18 amino acids. CDR1 and CDR2 (germline): LGHNA, YSLEER. The V gene end was trimmed by 0 bases and the J gene end by 6 bases; junction bases not matched to a gene: 9. CDR3 nucleotide sequence: TGCGCCAGCAGCCAAGAACCCGGAACAGGGGGCCTTAATTCACCCCTCCACTTT. Translated: CASSQEPGTGGLNSPLHF.

This clonotype was recorded many times. This chain connects TRBV7-6 to TRBJ2-3; 11 bases are shared with TRBD1. Germline V gene lookup returns CDR1 SGHVS and CDR2 FNYEAQ. V was pared by 5 bases and J by 2 bases, with 6 bases of the junction left unmatched. The CDR3 extends over 16 amino acids. The CDR3 loop reads CASSSRTGGLTDTQYF. CDR3 in DNA: TGTGCCAGCAGCAGCCGGACAGGGGGCCTCACAGATACGCAGTATTTT.

This clonotype was found many times. In DNA, the CDR3 is TGTGCCAGCAGTGAGACAGGGTATGTTCAGCCCCAGCATTTT. Amino acid sequence: CASSETGYVQPQHF. J is TRBJ1-5 and V is TRBV12-3 or TRBV12-4; 7 bases line up with TRBD1. The CDR3 runs to 14 residues. V lost 5 bases to trimming and J lost 6 bases; unmatched junction nucleotides: 7.